This TCR beta chain was identified during a study of cytomegalovirus exposure and HLA in healthy donors. Notes on the study in general: CMV serostatus stood as the only immune exposure information on hand. The study designated 160 or so TCR beta chains cytomegalovirus-associated.

J was trimmed by 5 bases and V by 6 bases; bases with no gene match: 5. CDR1 is LNHDA, CDR2 SQIVND, per germline (reference sequence). This CDR3 has 14 amino acids. PCR amplification relied on 60 Vbeta primers (plus 13 Jbeta primers). Repertoires were generated with immunoSEQ multiplex PCR, while TCRdb's copy carries only in-frame clones and drops some. Among roughly 120,000 clones listed, about 9.4% were seen once. Worth noting for this clone: Its specificity is unknown.

Donors had nominal health at sampling but likely had unrecorded immune exposures. The sample was PBMCs. This sequence joins TRBV19 and TRBJ2-1; 9 nucleotides agree with TRBD1. The source of this sequence is a woman in her thirties or forties in good health and CMV-seropositive. The CDR3 loop reads CASRTGTGHNEQFF. Written as DNA, the CDR3 is TGTGCCAGTAGGACCGGGACAGGGCACAATGAGCAGTTCTTC.